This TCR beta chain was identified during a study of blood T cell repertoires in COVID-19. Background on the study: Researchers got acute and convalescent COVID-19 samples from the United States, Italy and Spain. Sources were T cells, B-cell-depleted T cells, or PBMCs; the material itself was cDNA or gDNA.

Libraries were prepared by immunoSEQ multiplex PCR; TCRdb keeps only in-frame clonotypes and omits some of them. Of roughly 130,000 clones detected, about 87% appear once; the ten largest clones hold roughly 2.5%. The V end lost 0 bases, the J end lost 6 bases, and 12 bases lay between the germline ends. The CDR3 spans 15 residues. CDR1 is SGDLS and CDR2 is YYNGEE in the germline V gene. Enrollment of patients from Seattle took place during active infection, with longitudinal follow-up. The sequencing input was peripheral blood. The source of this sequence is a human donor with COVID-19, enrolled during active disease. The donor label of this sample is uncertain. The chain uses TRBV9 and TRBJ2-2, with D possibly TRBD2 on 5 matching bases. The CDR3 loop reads CASSVVGVRAGELFF. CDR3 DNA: TGTGCCAGCAGCGTAGTCGGGGTCCGAGCCGGGGAGCTGTTTTTT.